Below are 26 T cell receptor beta chains sequenced from a single sample in a study of breast tumors, draining lymph nodes, adjacent tissues. TCRdb called the multiplex PCR reads again in MiXCR, with one record for every CDR3 protein. The table includes approximately 200,000 distinct CDR3 sequences, approximately 33% detected once. Breast cancer patients provided tissue from their axillary draining lymph nodes. The source material was axillary lymph node tissue. These receptors were collected from a female donor with breast cancer. Some clones in this sample may be carry-over from other donors' samples.

This rearrangement joins TRBV20-1 to TRBJ2-5, with 8 bases lining up with TRBD2. Germline trimming cut 1 base from V and 5 bases from J; bases unmatched to any gene: 6. This CDR3 spans 14 amino acids. The germline gives CDR1 DFQATT, CDR2 SNEGSKA (reference sequence). CDR3 region: CSARAGGPWETQYF. DNA of the CDR3: TGCAGTGCTAGAGCGGGAGGGCCCTGGGAGACCCAGTACTTC.

As regards this clonotype: Just one base apart from a much larger clone, this may be a read error. The chain carries TRBV18 and TRBJ1-6, with D uncertain. Germline V gene lookup returns CDR1 KGHSH and CDR2 LQKENI. Between the trimmed V and J ends, which lost 1 base and 1 base, there was a span of 11 bases. The CDR3 covers 17 residues. CDR3: CASSPHSVGSYNSPLHF. The DNA for the CDR3 is TGTGCCAGCTCACCACATTCAGTAGGGTCCTATAATTCACCCCTCCACTTT.

This clonotype was picked up many times. The chain carries TRBV19 and TRBJ2-5, with D uncertain. The V and J ends lost 6 bases and 4 bases respectively, with 18 bases between them. Looked up from germline, CDR1 is LNHDA and CDR2 is SQIVND (reference sequence). The CDR3 sequence is 15 residues long. The CDR3 DNA sequence: TGTGCCAGTAGCGCCCGGACGGATCCGAGAGAGACCCAGTACTTC. Amino acids: CASSARTDPRETQYF.

The chain couples TRBV2 to TRBJ2-1, with 10 bases fitting TRBD2. The CDR3 totals 16 residues. CDR1 and CDR2 from the germline V gene are SNHLY and FYNNEI. Trimming at V came to 7 bases and at J to 7 bases, leaving 13 bases not matched to a gene. In nucleotides, the CDR3 is TGTGCCAGCATGGCTGGGCTAGCGGGAGAGGCGAATGAGCAGTTCTTC. As protein: CASMAGLAGEANEQFF.

This clonotype was recorded many times. Being one base from a much bigger clone, this may be a read error. The rearrangement uses TRBV2 and TRBJ1-6; TRBD1 matches 8 bases. V shed 2 bases and J 11 bases; nucleotides not matched to a gene: 8. The CDR3 covers 15 residues. Germline loops: CDR1 SNHLY, CDR2 FYNNEI. The CDR3, as DNA: TGTGCCAGCAGTGAAAGGGCAGGGGGCCGACCACCCCTCCACTTT. Translation gives CASSERAGGRPPLHF.

At least ten counts were recorded for this clonotype. The rearrangement joins TRBV19 to TRBJ1-2; 8 bases map to TRBD1. CDR3 length equals 13 residues. The germline V gene has CDR1 LNHDA and CDR2 SQIVND (reference sequence). The V and J ends lost 3 bases and 8 bases, in that order; junction bases with no gene match: 5. CDR3 bases: TGTGCCAGTAGTATTGGACAGGGTGGCGGCTACACCTTC. Protein: CASSIGQGGGYTF.

In its sample, this clonotype was seen many times. The genes are TRBV5-4 and TRBJ2-3; tentative D call: TRBD2 (6 bases). V was pared by 0 bases and J by 1 base, with 12 bases between. The CDR3 is 16 residues long. In germline, CDR1 is SGHNT, CDR2 YYREEE (reference sequence). CDR3 nucleotide sequence: TGTGCCAGCAGCTTGGCCAGGGTAGCGGGCACAGATACGCAGTATTTT. Translating gives CASSLARVAGTDTQYF. Looking up the rest from reference TRBV5-4 and TRBJ2-3 gives the full variable domain: ETGVTQSPTHLIKTRGQQVTLRCSSQSGHNTVSWYQQALGQGPQFIFQYYREEENGRGNFPPRFSGLQFPNYSSELNVNALELDDSALYLCASSLARVAGTDTQYFGPGTRLTVL.

This clonotype showed up many times. This chain links TRBV9 with TRBJ2-2; 10 nucleotides agree with TRBD1. Per germline, CDR1 SGDLS and CDR2 YYNGEE. The ends lost 4 bases at V and 6 bases at J; junction bases unmatched: 9. The CDR3 sequence is 16 residues long. The CDR3 nucleotides read TGTGCCAGCAGCCCGGGGACAGGGGCCCCCTCCGGGGAGCTGTTTTTT. This codes for CASSPGTGAPSGELFF.

The chain couples TRBV7-3 to TRBJ2-2; D possibly matches TRBD1 or TRBD2 (5 bases each). The CDR3 length is 16 residues. V lost 3 bases, J lost 1 base, and 12 bases lay in between. Germline-derived CDR1 and CDR2 are SGHTA and FQGTGA. The CDR3 here is CASSFSGTVNTGELFF. The DNA of the CDR3 is TGTGCCAGCAGCTTCTCCGGGACGGTGAACACCGGGGAGCTGTTTTTT.

This clonotype has ten or more counts. The V and J genes are TRBV7-3 and TRBJ2-7; the match to TRBD2 covers 9 bases. With V trimmed by 2 bases and J by 3 bases, 5 bases remained unmatched. The CDR3 runs to 15 residues. CDR1 SGHTA and CDR2 FQGTGA come from the germline V gene. The CDR3 bases are TGTGCCAGCAGCTTATCGGCGGGGGGGAACTACGAGCAGTACTTC. Encoded protein: CASSLSAGGNYEQYF.

In this sample, this clonotype turned up many times. The chain is built from TRBV4-3 and TRBJ2-1; D remains unclear. CDR3 size: 14 residues. V lost 1 base, J lost 4 bases, and 8 bases lay in between. Germline assignment: CDR1 LGHNA and CDR2 YSLEER. Here the CDR3 reads CASSQVLGYNEQFF. The CDR3 bases are TGCGCCAGCAGCCAAGTTCTAGGTTACAATGAGCAGTTCTTC.

This clonotype appeared many times. The J gene is TRBJ2-5, the V gene TRBV4-2; the match to TRBD1 covers 9 bases. This CDR3 is built from 15 residues. Looked up from germline, CDR1 is LGHNA and CDR2 is YNFKEQ. J was trimmed by 0 bases and V by 4 bases; bases with no gene match: 3. This chain's CDR3 is CASSRTGVNQETQYF. CDR3 DNA: TGTGCCAGCAGCCGGACAGGGGTTAACCAAGAGACCCAGTACTTC.

The rearrangement uses TRBV10-2 and TRBJ1-6; D perhaps matches TRBD1 (5 bases). This CDR3 is 15 amino acids long. CDR1 is WSHSY and CDR2 is SAAADI in the germline V gene. V was trimmed by 0 bases and J by 10 bases, leaving 13 bases between them. The CDR3 loop reads CASSESGVIESPLHF. The CDR3 bases are TGCGCCAGCAGTGAGTCAGGGGTGATAGAATCACCCCTCCACTTT.

Only a few counts were recorded for this clonotype. The chain recombines TRBV28 with TRBJ1-5; 7 bases map to TRBD1. The CDR3 loop spans 13 amino acids. Germline CDR1 and CDR2: MDHEN and SYDVKM. CDR3 protein: CISGGLSNQPQHF. CDR3 DNA: TGTATCTCAGGGGGTTTGAGCAATCAGCCCCAGCATTTT.

This clonotype came up many times. The chain couples TRBV5-1 to TRBJ2-1; tentatively, D is TRBD1 (6 bases). Per germline, CDR1 SGHRS and CDR2 YFSETQ. V was trimmed by 0 bases and J by 6 bases, leaving 10 bases between them. This CDR3 region has 14 residues. The CDR3 here is CASSLDRATNEQFF. In DNA, the CDR3 is TGCGCCAGCAGCTTGGACAGGGCCACCAATGAGCAGTTCTTC. The whole variable domain, remainder taken from reference TRBV5-1 and TRBJ2-1, is KAGVTQTPRYLIKTRGQQVTLSCSPISGHRSVSWYQQTPGQGLQFLFEYFSETQRNKGNFPGRFSGRQFSNSRSEMNVSTLELGDSALYLCASSLDRATNEQFFGPGTRLTVL.

This clonotype was detected many times. CDR3 in DNA: TGTGCCAGCAGCCCCCCCAGGGTTAGCCAATACTATGGCTACACCTTC. Protein sequence: CASSPPRVSQYYGYTF. The chain carries TRBV7-8 and TRBJ1-2; D possibly corresponds to TRBD1 (5 bases). The germline V gene has CDR1 SGHVS and CDR2 FQNEAQ. The ends were cut back, 5 bases at V and 3 bases at J, with 19 bases in the middle. This CDR3 is built from 16 residues.

The V and J genes are TRBV15 and TRBJ2-3; D is undetermined. CDR1 is LNHNV and CDR2 is YYDKDF in the germline V gene (reference sequence). The CDR3 runs 13 residues. The V end lost 3 bases, the J end lost 2 bases, and 6 bases lay between the germline ends. The CDR3 region has the DNA TGTGCCACCAGCAGCCTCTCCACAGATACGCAGTATTTT. Protein sequence: CATSSLSTDTQYF.

The chain recombines TRBV7-2 with TRBJ1-1, with a possible D match to TRBD1 (6 bases). Germline CDR1 reads SGHTA; CDR2 reads FQGNSA. This CDR3 comprises 17 residues. The ends were cut back, 0 bases at V and 1 base at J, with 15 bases in the middle. This CDR3 reads CASSLARQANTNTEAFF. CDR3 in DNA: TGTGCCAGCAGCTTAGCCAGACAGGCGAACACGAACACTGAAGCTTTCTTT.

This clonotype was detected many times. V and J are TRBV6-5 and TRBJ1-5; a possible D gene is TRBD1 (5 bases). CDR1 is MNHEY and CDR2 is SVGAGI in the germline V gene. This CDR3 has 14 residues. Trimming removed 0 bases from V and 7 bases from J, with 10 bases in between. The CDR3: CASSYSGVHQPQHF. Here the CDR3 DNA reads TGTGCCAGCAGTTACTCGGGGGTGCACCAGCCCCAGCATTTT.

For this clonotype: A much larger clonotype is one base distant, so this may be a read error. This rearrangement joins TRBV6-2 or TRBV6-3 to TRBJ2-7, with D perhaps matching TRBD1 (5 bases). Germline CDR1 MNHEY, CDR2 SVGEGT. The CDR3 is made up of 13 amino acids. As DNA, the CDR3 is TGTGCCAGCAGTCATCCAGGGCTCTACGGGCAGTACTTC. Protein product: CASSHPGLYGQYF.

The rearrangement links TRBV20-1 to TRBJ1-1, with D perhaps TRBD1 (6 bases). CDR3 size: 15 residues. Germline V CDR1 and CDR2: DFQATT, SNEGSKA (reference sequence). Trimming shortened V by 0 bases and J by 5 bases, and 16 bases separated the two germline ends. The CDR3 is CSARDVRRGATEAFF. CDR3 DNA: TGCAGTGCTAGAGATGTACGGCGGGGGGCGACTGAAGCTTTCTTT.

In regard to this clonotype: Germline is not matched at one junction end, which may reflect a read error. The rearrangement uses TRBV11-2 and TRBJ1-5; possible D gene TRBD1, 5 bases. Germline CDR1 is SGHAT and CDR2 is FQNNGV. The CDR3 totals 16 residues. The CDR3 region is CVSSLEGTQANQPQHF. In DNA form, the CDR3 reads TGTGTCAGCAGCTTAGAAGGGACCCAGGCCAATCAGCCCCAGCATTTT.

This clonotype has a count of ten or more. The rearrangement links TRBV20-1 to TRBJ2-1, with 7 bases fitting TRBD2. Germline-derived CDR1 and CDR2 are DFQATT and SNEGSKA (reference sequence). The CDR3 contains 15 residues. The V gene end was trimmed by 4 bases and the J gene end by 6 bases; junction bases not matched to a gene: 12. The CDR3 DNA is TGCAGTGCTACCCTTTTTCGGGAGGTGCCCAATGAGCAGTTCTTC. Translating it yields CSATLFREVPNEQFF.

This clonotype was observed at least ten times. A read error may produce the germline difference seen at one junction end. This chain joins TRBV7-3 and TRBJ2-7; TRBD1 is a possible D gene (5 bases). Germline assignment: CDR1 SGHTA and CDR2 FQGTGA. This CDR3 contains 13 residues. For the CDR3, the DNA is TGTGCCAACAGCACAGGTCCGGGCCACGAGCAGTACTTC. Translating gives CANSTGPGHEQYF.

This clonotype was counted many times. The rearrangement links TRBV4-2 to TRBJ1-2; D not certain. Germline V gives CDR1 LGHNA, CDR2 YNFKEQ. The V gene lost 0 bases and the J gene lost 4 bases, with 15 bases spanning the gap. CDR3 length: 16 amino acids. CDR3 loop: CASSQDGTGVIYGYTF. The CDR3 bases are TGTGCCAGCAGCCAAGATGGTACCGGGGTGATCTATGGCTACACCTTC.

This clonotype was counted at least ten times. The J gene is TRBJ2-5, the V gene TRBV6-6; the D gene is possibly TRBD2 (6 bases). The CDR3 length is 13 residues. In germline, CDR1 is MNHNY, CDR2 SVGAGI (reference sequence). With 6 bases removed from V and 1 base from J, the gap between germline ends came to 9 bases. The CDR3: CASRGTSQETQYF. CDR3 sequence (DNA): TGTGCCAGCAGGGGGACTTCCCAAGAGACCCAGTACTTC.